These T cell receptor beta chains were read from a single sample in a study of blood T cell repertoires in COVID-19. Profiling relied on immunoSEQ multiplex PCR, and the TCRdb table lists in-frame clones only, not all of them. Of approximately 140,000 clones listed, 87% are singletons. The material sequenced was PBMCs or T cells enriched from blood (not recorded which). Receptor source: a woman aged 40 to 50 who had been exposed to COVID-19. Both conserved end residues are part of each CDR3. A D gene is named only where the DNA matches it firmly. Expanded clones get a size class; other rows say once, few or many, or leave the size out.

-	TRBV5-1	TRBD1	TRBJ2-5	CASSFRGGQETQYF	TGCGCCAGCAGCTTCAGAGGGGGCCAGGAGACCCAGTACTTC
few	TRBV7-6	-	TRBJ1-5	CASSLIFQGPMGHF	TGTGCCAGCAGCTTAATCTTTCAGGGCCCGATGGGGCATTTT
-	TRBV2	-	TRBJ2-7	CASTWQTSYEQYF	TGTGCCAGCACCTGGCAAACCTCCTACGAGCAGTACTTC
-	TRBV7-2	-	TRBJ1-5	CASSFGGRNQPQHF	TGTGCCAGCAGCTTCGGGGGGCGCAATCAGCCCCAGCATTTT
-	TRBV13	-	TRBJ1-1	CASSLGGWVEAFF	TGTGCCAGCAGCTTAGGGGGCTGGGTTGAAGCTTTCTTT
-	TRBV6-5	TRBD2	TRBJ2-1	CASRVSGGVYNEQFF	TGTGCCAGCAGAGTCAGCGGGGGCGTTTACAATGAGCAGTTCTTC
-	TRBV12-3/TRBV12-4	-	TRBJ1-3	CASNSEGNTIYF	TGTGCCAGCAATTCAGAAGGAAACACCATATATTTT
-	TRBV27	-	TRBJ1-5	CASSLAGGNQPQHF	TGTGCCAGCAGTTTGGCGGGGGGTAATCAGCCCCAGCATTTT
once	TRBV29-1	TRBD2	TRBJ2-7	CSAIESPPSGEQYF	TGCAGCGCGATCGAATCCCCCCCTAGCGGCGAGCAGTACTTC
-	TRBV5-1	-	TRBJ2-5	CASSTGTFLQETQYF	TGCGCCAGCAGTACCGGGACATTCCTACAAGAGACCCAGTACTTC
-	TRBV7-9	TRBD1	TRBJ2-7	CASRAQGASYEQYF	TGTGCCAGCAGGGCGCAGGGGGCTTCCTACGAGCAGTACTTC
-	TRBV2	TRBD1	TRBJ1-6	CASTGQTISTPLHF	TGTGCCAGCACGGGACAGACAATTTCCACACCCCTCCACTTT
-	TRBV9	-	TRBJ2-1	CASSVAPGSYNEQFF	TGTGCCAGCAGCGTAGCTCCGGGTTCCTACAATGAGCAGTTCTTC
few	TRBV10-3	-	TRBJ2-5	CAIRRGANQETQYF	TGTGCCATCAGGAGAGGCGCTAACCAAGAGACCCAGTACTTC
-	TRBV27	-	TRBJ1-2	CASSFQGTYGYTF	TGTGCCAGCAGTTTTCAGGGAACGTATGGCTACACCTTC
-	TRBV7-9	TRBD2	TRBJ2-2	CASSFRGRYTGELFF	TGTGCCAGCAGCTTCCGCGGGAGGTACACCGGGGAGCTGTTTTTT
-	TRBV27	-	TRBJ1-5	CATARQAGNQPQHF	TGTGCCACGGCCCGGCAGGCAGGGAATCAGCCCCAGCATTTT
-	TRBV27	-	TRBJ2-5	CASSLSGRGETQYF	TGTGCCAGCAGTTTATCGGGCCGGGGGGAGACCCAGTACTTC
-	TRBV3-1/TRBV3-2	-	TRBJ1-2	CASSPGYGYTF	TGTGCCAGCAGCCCGGGATATGGCTACACCTTC
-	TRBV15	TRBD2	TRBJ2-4	CATSSLQTGGVGAKNIQYF	TGTGCCACCAGCTCCCTCCAGACGGGGGGAGTCGGAGCCAAAAACATTCAGTACTTC
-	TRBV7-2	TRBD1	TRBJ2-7	CASSVRQGAGEQYF	TGTGCCAGCAGCGTTAGACAGGGGGCTGGGGAGCAGTACTTC
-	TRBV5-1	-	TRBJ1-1	CASSLSYGDIEAFF	TGCGCCAGCAGCTTATCCTACGGAGATATTGAAGCTTTCTTT
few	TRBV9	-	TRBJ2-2	CASQRDHNTGELFF	TGTGCCAGCCAACGGGATCACAACACCGGGGAGCTGTTTTTT
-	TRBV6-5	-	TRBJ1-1	CASSSRQDNTEAFF	TGTGCCAGCAGTTCGCGACAGGACAACACTGAAGCTTTCTTT
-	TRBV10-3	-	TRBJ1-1	CATGQNEFNTEAFF	TGTGCCACTGGACAGAACGAATTTAACACTGAAGCTTTCTTT
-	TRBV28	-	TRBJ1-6	CASSSPRLSPLHF	TGTGCCAGCAGTTCCCCCCGTCTTTCACCCCTCCACTTT
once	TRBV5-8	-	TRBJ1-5	CASSSRGLVGNQPQHF	TGTGCCAGCAGCTCCCGGGGTTTGGTTGGCAATCAGCCCCAGCATTTT
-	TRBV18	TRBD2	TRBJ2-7	CASSPTPSGKSYEQYF	TGTGCCAGCTCACCAACCCCTAGCGGGAAGAGCTACGAGCAGTACTTC
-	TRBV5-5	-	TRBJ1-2	CASIAGPLYGYTF	TGTGCCAGCATCGCGGGGCCGCTCTATGGCTACACCTTC
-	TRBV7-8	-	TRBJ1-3	CASSFGSSGNTIYF	TGTGCCAGCAGCTTTGGGAGCTCTGGAAACACCATATATTTT
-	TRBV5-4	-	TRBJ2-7	CASSRDYEQYF	TGTGCCAGCAGCCGAGACTACGAGCAGTACTTC
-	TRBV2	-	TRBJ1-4	CASSRGITATNEKLFF	TGTGCCAGCAGTAGGGGCATAACGGCAACTAATGAAAAACTGTTTTTT
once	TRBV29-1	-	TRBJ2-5	CSVVVGETQYF	TGCAGCGTTGTCGTCGGGGAGACCCAGTACTTC
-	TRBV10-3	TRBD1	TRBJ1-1	CAIKGQGMNTEAFF	TGTGCCATCAAAGGACAGGGAATGAACACTGAAGCTTTCTTT
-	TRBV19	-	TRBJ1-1	CASSIETAYTEAFF	TGTGCCAGTAGTATAGAGACTGCCTACACTGAAGCTTTCTTT
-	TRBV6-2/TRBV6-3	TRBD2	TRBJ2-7	CASSPGLALAYEQYF	TGTGCCAGCAGTCCGGGACTAGCGCTAGCCTACGAGCAGTACTTC
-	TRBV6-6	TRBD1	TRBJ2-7	CASSYDRAPDEQYF	TGTGCCAGCAGTTACGACAGGGCTCCGGACGAGCAGTACTTC
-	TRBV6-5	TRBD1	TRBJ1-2	CASSYGTGTYGYTF	TGTGCCAGCAGTTACGGGACAGGCACCTATGGCTACACCTTC
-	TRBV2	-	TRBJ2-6	CASSAGYYSGANVLTF	TGTGCCAGCAGTGCAGGGTATTATTCCGGGGCCAACGTCCTGACTTTC
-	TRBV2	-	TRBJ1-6	CASRQDDSPLHF	TGTGCCAGTAGACAGGACGATTCACCCCTCCACTTT
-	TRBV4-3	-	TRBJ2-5	CASSQVADQETQYF	TGCGCCAGCAGCCAAGTAGCGGACCAAGAGACCCAGTACTTC
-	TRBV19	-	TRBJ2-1	CASRTTSYNEQFF	TGTGCCAGTAGGACTACCTCCTACAATGAGCAGTTCTTC
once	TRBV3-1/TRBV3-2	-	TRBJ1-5	CASSQGSGVGQPQHF	TGTGCCAGCAGCCAAGGGAGCGGAGTGGGTCAGCCCCAGCATTTT
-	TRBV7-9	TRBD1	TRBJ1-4	CASYGQAGEKLFF	TGTGCCAGCTACGGACAGGCGGGAGAAAAACTGTTTTTT
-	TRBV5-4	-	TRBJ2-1	CASSSGTPTYNEQFF	TGTGCCAGCAGCTCCGGGACACCTACCTACAATGAGCAGTTCTTC
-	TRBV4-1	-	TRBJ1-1	CASSPTGTIGGTEAFF	TGCGCCAGCAGCCCCACAGGGACCATTGGGGGTACTGAAGCTTTCTTT
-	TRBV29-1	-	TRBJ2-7	CSVGVGVKNEQYF	TGCAGCGTTGGAGTAGGGGTAAAAAACGAGCAGTACTTC
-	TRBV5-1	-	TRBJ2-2	CASSLTTGHTGELFF	TGCGCCAGCAGCTTGACTACAGGGCACACCGGGGAGCTGTTTTTT
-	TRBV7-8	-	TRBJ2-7	CASSRGHLDEQYF	TGTGCCAGCAGCCGGGGGCACCTGGACGAGCAGTACTTC
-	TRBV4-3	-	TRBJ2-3	CASSQDPLRAGGFTDTQYF	TGCGCCAGCAGCCAAGATCCCCTTAGAGCAGGGGGGTTCACAGATACGCAGTATTTT
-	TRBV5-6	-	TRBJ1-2	CASSLWQSYPPGSGYTF	TGTGCCAGCAGCTTGTGGCAGTCTTATCCCCCTGGGAGTGGCTACACCTTC
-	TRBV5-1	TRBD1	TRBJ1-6	CASSLGDRNSPLHF	TGCGCCAGCAGCTTGGGGGACAGGAATTCACCCCTCCACTTT